These 32 T cell receptor beta chains were sequenced from one sample in a study of lymphopenia after photon versus proton radiotherapy. Generated by immunoSEQ multiplex PCR, the TCRdb table keeps only in-frame clones and is missing some. This sample has tens of thousands of clones, with roughly nine tenths found just once. Source: peripheral blood, taken from a patient treated with photon-based radiotherapy. All receptors come from a man in his sixties with cholangiocarcinoma.

J is TRBJ1-6 and V is TRBV6-1, with TRBD1 as a possible D gene (5 bases). Germline V CDR1 and CDR2: MNHNS, SASEGT. CDR3 length equals 15 residues. V was trimmed by 5 bases and J by 8 bases, leaving 16 bases between them. Here the CDR3 reads CASSRQWGFDSPLHF. CDR3 nucleotides: TGTGCCAGCAGTAGACAGTGGGGGTTTGATTCACCCCTCCACTTT.

This clone has a handful of counts. The rearrangement uses TRBV7-9 and TRBJ1-1; D gene ambiguous. This CDR3 region has 12 residues. V lost 5 bases, J lost 8 bases, and 12 bases lay in between. Germline lookup yields CDR1 SEHNR and CDR2 FQNEAQ (reference sequence). The CDR3 loop is CASSLGGVEAFF. CDR3 coding DNA: TGTGCCAGCAGCCTAGGCGGGGTAGAAGCTTTCTTT.

V gene TRBV6-5 combines with J gene TRBJ2-7, with D unclear. Trimming removed 5 bases at V and 2 bases at J, with 10 bases between. Germline CDR1 MNHEY, CDR2 SVGAGI. There are 13 residues in the CDR3. The CDR3 loop is CASSLQGPYEQYF. The CDR3 nucleotides read TGTGCCAGCAGTCTCCAAGGGCCCTACGAGCAGTACTTC.

This chain joins TRBV27 and TRBJ2-2, with 8 bases identical to TRBD2. There are 21 residues in the CDR3. V lost 4 bases and J lost 1; bases outside the gene matches: 20. CDR1 MNHEY and CDR2 SMNVEV come from the germline V gene (reference sequence). The DNA for the CDR3 is TGTGCCAGCAGTTCCCTCGGCGCGAGCGGGAGAATTAACGGGAACACCGGGGAGCTGTTTTTT. Its protein product is CASSSLGASGRINGNTGELFF.

The gene calls are TRBV6-5 and TRBJ1-2; D is unclear. Germline V gene lookup returns CDR1 MNHEY and CDR2 SVGAGI. Between the trimmed V and J ends, which lost 0 bases and 4 bases, there was a span of 12 bases. The CDR3 has 15 residues. CDR3 in DNA: TGTGCCAGCAGTTACTCCCAGCTGGGGTCCTATGGCTACACCTTC. Protein: CASSYSQLGSYGYTF.

The chain employs TRBV7-9 and TRBJ1-3, with D possibly TRBD1 on 5 matching bases. Germline CDR1 and CDR2: SEHNR and FQNEAQ (reference sequence). V lost 7 bases, J lost 6 bases, and 16 bases lay in between. The CDR3 consists of 14 residues. DNA for the CDR3: TGTGCCAGCATCGGGTGGGCAGGGCCAAACACCATATATTTT. Protein sequence: CASIGWAGPNTIYF.

The V call is TRBV5-4, the J call TRBJ2-2, with D possibly matching TRBD1 (6 bases). Germline V gives CDR1 SGHNT, CDR2 YYREEE (reference sequence). The ends were cut back, 4 bases at V and 3 bases at J, with 16 bases in the middle. The length of the CDR3 is 16 residues. CDR3 sequence: CASSLSGTSYTGELFF. The CDR3 nucleotides read TGTGCCAGCAGCCTCTCCGGGACATCTTACACCGGGGAGCTGTTTTTT.

The rearrangement uses TRBV5-1 and TRBJ2-7; D may be TRBD1 or TRBD2 (5 bases each). Deletions cut 6 bases from V and 3 bases from J, with 16 bases between. Germline V gives CDR1 SGHRS, CDR2 YFSETQ. The CDR3 has 14 amino acids. This CDR3 is CASKLGRDNYEQYF. As DNA, the CDR3 is TGCGCCAGCAAATTGGGACGGGATAACTACGAGCAGTACTTC. The whole variable domain, filled in from reference TRBV5-1 and TRBJ2-7, reads KAGVTQTPRYLIKTRGQQVTLSCSPISGHRSVSWYQQTPGQGLQFLFEYFSETQRNKGNFPGRFSGRQFSNSRSEMNVSTLELGDSALYLCASKLGRDNYEQYFGPGTRLTVT.

This clone turned up a few times. The chain has TRBV27 and TRBJ2-1, with 10 bases identical to TRBD2. V lost 5 bases, J lost 4 bases, and 5 bases stayed unmatched. This CDR3 has 15 residues. Germline V CDR1 and CDR2: MNHEY, SMNVEV (reference sequence). The CDR3 region has the DNA TGTGCCAGCAGTCCCGGGACTAGCGAGTACAATGAGCAGTTCTTC. This sequence encodes CASSPGTSEYNEQFF.

This clone showed up just a few times. V is TRBV6-5 and J is TRBJ2-5; D is perhaps TRBD2 (6 bases). Germline CDR1 and CDR2: MNHEY and SVGAGI. The CDR3 runs to 13 residues. V was clipped by 8 bases and J by 7 bases, with 17 bases between them. Written as DNA, the CDR3 is TGTGCCAGCCGCCTGGGGCAGGGAGGGACCCAGTACTTC. Residues: CASRLGQGGTQYF.

This chain links TRBV19 with TRBJ2-3; possibly TRBD1 for D (6 bases). This CDR3 contains 15 residues. V was trimmed by 1 base and J by 6 bases, leaving 14 bases between them. Germline V gene data show CDR1 as LNHDA and CDR2 as SQIVND (reference sequence). Here the CDR3 reads CASSIGDRSPDTQYF. As DNA, the CDR3 is TGTGCCAGTAGTATAGGCGACAGGTCCCCTGATACGCAGTATTTT. The full variable domain, in which reference TRBV19 and TRBJ2-3 provide the parts outside the CDR3, is DGGITQSPKYLFRKEGQNVTLSCEQNLNHDAMYWYRQDPGQGLRLIYYSQIVNDFQKGDIAEGYSVSREKKESFPLTVTSAQKNPTAFYLCASSIGDRSPDTQYFGPGTRLTVL.

This clone has a single count. V gene TRBV5-1 combines with J gene TRBJ2-2; 9 bases fit TRBD1. CDR3 size: 17 residues. V dropped 0 bases and J dropped 4; count of bases not matched to a gene: 7. The V gene's germline CDR1 is SGHRS and CDR2 YFSETQ. The CDR3 region is CASSLEGQGRGTGELFF. In DNA, the CDR3 is TGCGCCAGCAGCTTGGAGGGACAGGGTAGGGGCACCGGGGAGCTGTTTTTT.

The genes are TRBV9 and TRBJ1-1, with D perhaps matching TRBD1 (5 bases). This CDR3 is 13 amino acids long. CDR1 is SGDLS and CDR2 is YYNGEE in the germline V gene. The V end was cut by 3 bases, the J end by 6 bases, with 12 bases between. This chain's CDR3 is CASSAHTRAEAFF. CDR3 in DNA: TGTGCCAGCAGCGCTCACACCAGGGCTGAAGCTTTCTTT.

The gene calls are TRBV19 and TRBJ1-1, with no clear D. The CDR3 is made up of 13 amino acids. Trimming shortened V by 4 bases and J by 2 bases, and 8 bases separated the two germline ends. The germline V gene has CDR1 LNHDA and CDR2 SQIVND (reference sequence). The CDR3 nucleotides are TGTGCCAGTAGTAGGGTTTTCAACACTGAAGCTTTCTTT. Translating gives CASSRVFNTEAFF.

In this sample, this clone turned up once. This chain links TRBV27 with TRBJ2-1; D unclear. Looked up from germline, CDR1 is MNHEY and CDR2 is SMNVEV (reference sequence). The CDR3 totals 10 residues. The germline V and J ends were trimmed by 7 bases and 12 bases, with 10 bases remaining between them. CDR3 sequence: CASNRIPQFF. Written as DNA, the CDR3 is TGTGCCAGCAACCGGATTCCGCAGTTCTTC.

Comment on this clone: The junction does not match germline at one end; this may be a read error. The chain is built from TRBV10-3 and TRBJ2-1; D gene ambiguous. The CDR3 consists of 15 residues. The germline CDR1 and CDR2 sequences are ENHRY and SYGVKD. The CDR3 loop reads CAISEYRSSYNEQFF. CDR3 bases: TGTGCCATCAGCGAGTATCGGTCCTCCTACAATGAGCAGTTCTTC.

This clone occurred once. The chain has TRBV27 and TRBJ2-2; D might be TRBD1 (5 bases). Germline V gives CDR1 MNHEY, CDR2 SMNVEV (reference sequence). V was shortened by 6 bases and J by 6 bases, with 11 bases between the two germline ends. The CDR3 covers 13 residues. The CDR3 is CASRKQVPGELFF. CDR3 sequence (DNA): TGTGCCAGCAGGAAACAGGTGCCCGGGGAGCTGTTTTTT.

This rearrangement joins TRBV11-3 to TRBJ2-7; weak D call: TRBD1 (5 bases). Germline CDR1 SGHNT, CDR2 YENEEA. This CDR3 spans 13 amino acids. Trimming removed 4 bases at V and 5 bases at J, with 12 bases between. The CDR3 DNA follows: TGTGCCAGCAGCTATCGGATCAGGGACGAGCAGTACTTC. It translates to CASSYRIRDEQYF.

This clone was picked up one time. The V call is TRBV29-1, the J call TRBJ1-5, with 11 bases fitting TRBD1. The germline V gene encodes CDR1 SQVTM and CDR2 ANQGSEA. The junction had 5 bases not matched to a gene; V was cut back by 4 bases and J by 0 bases. This CDR3 spans 16 amino acids. DNA for the CDR3: TGCAGCGTTGTCCCCGGGACAGGGGGTAGCAATCAGCCCCAGCATTTT. Residues: CSVVPGTGGSNQPQHF.

The chain recombines TRBV11-2 with TRBJ1-5, with D maybe TRBD1 (5 bases). The CDR3 is 16 amino acids. Germline assignment: CDR1 SGHAT and CDR2 FQNNGV. Deletions cut 1 base from V and 2 bases from J, with 12 bases between. The CDR3: CASSLVGGMGNQPQHF. The CDR3 nucleotides read TGTGCCAGCAGCTTAGTGGGGGGGATGGGCAATCAGCCCCAGCATTTT.

The chain joins TRBV20-1 to TRBJ2-5, with D perhaps TRBD2 (5 bases). The germline gives CDR1 DFQATT, CDR2 SNEGSKA (reference sequence). CDR3 size: 11 residues. Trimming took 7 bases from V and 11 from J, leaving 17 bases between them. The CDR3 sequence: CSVHGSREQYF. The CDR3 coding sequence is TGCAGTGTCCACGGCTCTAGGGAGCAGTACTTC.

The chain links TRBV2 to TRBJ2-1, with D possibly TRBD2 on 5 matching bases. V was trimmed by 4 bases and J by 5 bases, leaving 15 bases between them. CDR3 size: 15 residues. CDR1 is SNHLY and CDR2 is FYNNEI in the germline V gene. The CDR3 sequence: CASSADGDRDNEQFF. For the CDR3, the DNA is TGTGCCAGCAGTGCGGACGGGGATCGGGACAATGAGCAGTTCTTC.

Here the CDR3 DNA reads TGTGCCAGCAGCTCGGCTAGCGGGGGACTACTAACCAAAAACATTCAGTACTTC. It translates to CASSSASGGLLTKNIQYF. The J gene is TRBJ2-4, the V gene TRBV5-4, with TRBD2 matching over 10 bases. Looked up from germline, CDR1 is SGHNT and CDR2 is YYREEE (reference sequence). The CDR3 is 18 residues long. V dropped 3 bases and J dropped 2; count of bases not matched to a gene: 11.

The chain joins TRBV28 to TRBJ1-5; D unresolved. Germline CDR1 MDHEN, CDR2 SYDVKM. This CDR3 spans 16 amino acids. The V end lost 6 bases, the J end lost 2 bases, and 17 bases lay between the germline ends. CDR3 nucleotides: TGTGCCAGCAGCAGGAGAAGGGCTCGCGGCAATCAGCCCCAGCATTTT. Its protein is CASSRRRARGNQPQHF.

The chain links TRBV9 to TRBJ1-1, with 10 nucleotides matching TRBD1. V trimming: 5 bases; J trimming: 7 bases; junction bases outside the gene matches: 11. Germline CDR1 reads SGDLS; CDR2 reads YYNGEE. The CDR3 extends over 15 amino acids. The CDR3 DNA is TGTGCCAGCAGTGCCACAGGGACAGGGGTTAGTGAAGCTTTCTTT. Its protein is CASSATGTGVSEAFF.

This sequence joins TRBV2 and TRBJ2-7; 13 bases fit TRBD2. V dropped 6 bases and J dropped 5; count of bases not matched to a gene: 7. CDR3 length equals 15 residues. CDR1 and CDR2 from the germline V gene are SNHLY and FYNNEI. The CDR3 sequence is CASSQGLAGVNEQYF. The CDR3 nucleotides are TGTGCCAGCAGCCAAGGACTAGCGGGAGTAAACGAGCAGTACTTC.

The rearrangement links TRBV5-4 to TRBJ2-7; possible D gene TRBD2, 7 bases. Trimming left V 4 bases short and J 3 bases short, with 20 bases between. Germline CDR1 SGHNT, CDR2 YYREEE (reference sequence). The CDR3 totals 16 residues. The CDR3 nucleotides read TGTGCCAGCAGCGTCCTGGGGGGGGGCGCGGACTACGAGCAGTACTTC. It specifies CASSVLGGGADYEQYF. The full variable domain, with the rest looked up from reference TRBV5-4 and TRBJ2-7, is ETGVTQSPTHLIKTRGQQVTLRCSSQSGHNTVSWYQQALGQGPQFIFQYYREEENGRGNFPPRFSGLQFPNYSSELNVNALELDDSALYLCASSVLGGGADYEQYFGPGTRLTVT.

This clone occurred a few times. This chain uses TRBV2 with TRBJ2-7; D ambiguous. The germline V and J ends were trimmed by 2 bases and 5 bases, with 10 bases remaining between them. Germline lookup yields CDR1 SNHLY and CDR2 FYNNEI. The CDR3 loop spans 13 amino acids. CDR3: CASSERGIHEQYF. The CDR3 region has the DNA TGTGCCAGCAGTGAACGAGGTATCCACGAGCAGTACTTC.

The chain joins TRBV5-1 to TRBJ2-3; unclear D gene. This CDR3 comprises 14 residues. The germline gives CDR1 SGHRS, CDR2 YFSETQ. Trimming took 4 bases from V and 3 from J, leaving 12 bases between them. The CDR3 loop is CASSPEYSTDTQYF. The CDR3 DNA is TGCGCCAGCAGCCCGGAATATAGTACAGATACGCAGTATTTT.

The V gene is TRBV18, the J gene TRBJ1-2, with 8 bases lining up with TRBD1. This CDR3 has 16 residues. V was pared by 1 base and J by 1 base, with 5 bases of the junction left unmatched. From germline, CDR1 is KGHSH and CDR2 LQKENI. CDR3 loop: CASSPRGQGVNYGYTF. CDR3 nucleotides: TGTGCCAGCTCACCACGAGGACAGGGCGTTAACTATGGCTACACCTTC.

The V gene is TRBV27, the J gene TRBJ2-7; 8 bases align to TRBD1. Germline V gene lookup returns CDR1 MNHEY and CDR2 SMNVEV (reference sequence). V was clipped by 4 bases and J by 3 bases; unmatched bases: 2. CDR3 length: 13 residues. The CDR3 loop reads CASSSGQGYEQYF. The CDR3, as DNA: TGTGCCAGCAGTTCCGGACAGGGCTACGAGCAGTACTTC.

The V gene is TRBV5-4, the J gene TRBJ2-1; maybe TRBD2 (5 bases). Germline V CDR1 and CDR2: SGHNT, YYREEE (reference sequence). V shed 4 bases and J shed 0 bases, with 17 bases lying between them. This CDR3 comprises 17 residues. The CDR3 DNA reads as TGTGCCAGCAGCGCGGGTCTCCCCGGAAGCTCCTACAATGAGCAGTTCTTC. The encoded protein is CASSAGLPGSSYNEQFF.